A selection of T cell receptor beta chains follows, all from one sample in a study of blood T cell repertoires in COVID-19. Sequencing was performed with immunoSEQ multiplex PCR; in TCRdb, only in-frame clones are kept and a portion is missing. The sample lists over 200,000 clones, roughly nine tenths occurring once. Specimen: peripheral blood. The receptors originated from a man aged 35-49 years with acute or convalescent COVID-19. Each CDR3 is given without its conserved first and last residue. Each record gives: clone size, V gene, D gene, J gene, CDR3 protein. The D gene is left open where the match is weak. Only part of the rows carry a size: once, few, many, or a class if the clone is expanded.

.	TRBV6-5	TRBD1	TRBJ2-5	ASSQYSGGQETQY
.	TRBV4-2	TRBD2	TRBJ2-1	ASSHVSGLGIDEQF
.	TRBV30	.	TRBJ2-3	AWSVQETQY
.	TRBV2	TRBD2	TRBJ2-7	ASSEEPGGSPYEQY
.	TRBV6-2/TRBV6-3	TRBD2	TRBJ2-2	ASSYTSGSMYTGELF
.	TRBV2	TRBD1	TRBJ2-2	ASSYGRGGPPNTGELF
.	TRBV5-1	TRBD1	TRBJ1-2	ASSPDRAYGYT
.	TRBV5-1	TRBD2	TRBJ2-5	ASSLGLAGDGGETQY
few	TRBV27	.	TRBJ2-2	ASSLNSLDTGELF
.	TRBV28	.	TRBJ1-1	ASSLPMNTEAF
.	TRBV11-2	TRBD2	TRBJ2-3	ASSPTSGQRY
few	TRBV6-5	TRBD1	TRBJ1-2	ASRETGRNYGYT
.	TRBV6-5	.	TRBJ1-2	ASSYKESYGYT
.	TRBV28	TRBD1	TRBJ1-1	ASSLQGALGAF
.	TRBV10-3	TRBD1	TRBJ2-7	AISRKNGQGFSGEQY
.	TRBV25-1	.	TRBJ2-7	ASSETAYEQY
.	TRBV7-9	.	TRBJ2-5	ASSLGRVETQY
.	TRBV6-1	TRBD2	TRBJ2-5	ASSARLAGLESETQY
once	TRBV11-3	.	TRBJ2-2	ASSLEFTNTGELF
.	TRBV11-2	.	TRBJ2-7	ASSLDSVYEQY
.	TRBV19	TRBD2	TRBJ2-1	ASSLGLAYNEQF
.	TRBV7-9	.	TRBJ2-7	ASSTPTGVNAYEQY
.	TRBV14	.	TRBJ2-1	ASSYNLLAFNEQF
.	TRBV7-6	TRBD2	TRBJ2-7	ASSLAPGTSGLYEQY
.	TRBV7-2	.	TRBJ1-3	ASSYQGFSGNTIY
.	TRBV29-1	TRBD2	TRBJ2-1	SVEDSGRAPDEQF
.	TRBV6-5	TRBD1	TRBJ2-5	ASSYGAGGETQY
.	TRBV5-6	.	TRBJ2-2	ASSPKGRVSTGELF
.	TRBV5-6	.	TRBJ2-2	ASRERGRGRELF
.	TRBV6-5	.	TRBJ1-5	ASSLGGVGNQPQH
.	TRBV3-1/TRBV3-2	TRBD2	TRBJ2-7	ASSQDGFGTGGPEQY
.	TRBV6-2/TRBV6-3	TRBD2	TRBJ2-3	ASSPGIRPSGHLRDTQY
.	TRBV6-6	TRBD2	TRBJ2-1	ASSSSGVDNEQF
few	TRBV7-9	.	TRBJ2-6	ASSFTGANVLT
.	TRBV6-2/TRBV6-3	.	TRBJ2-1	ASSYKSPHEQF
.	TRBV6-5	TRBD1	TRBJ1-1	ASSYGWGQLNTEAF
.	TRBV21-1	.	TRBJ1-2	ASSKSGGDYGYT
.	TRBV5-6	.	TRBJ2-7	ASSLDSYYEQY
.	TRBV6-1	.	TRBJ2-6	ASSEIGGYGANVLT
.	TRBV15	.	TRBJ1-5	ATSPPPPSRQPQH
.	TRBV12-3/TRBV12-4	TRBD1	TRBJ2-7	ASRRQGFEQY
once	TRBV28	.	TRBJ1-2	ASSIDLTFYGYT
.	TRBV19	.	TRBJ2-7	ASSYSLSYEQY
.	TRBV5-1	TRBD1	TRBJ1-1	ASSYSAGGSGTEAF
.	TRBV23-1	.	TRBJ1-5	ASSPPSRDSNQPQH
.	TRBV2	TRBD1	TRBJ2-5	ASSGTGGRETQY
.	TRBV27	.	TRBJ2-7	ASSPYGGPSSSYEQY
.	TRBV10-1	.	TRBJ2-2	ASSESSLNTGELF
.	TRBV5-1	.	TRBJ2-7	ASSPSGVSRYEQY
.	TRBV7-2	.	TRBJ1-2	ASSLNIDRSGYT
.	TRBV2	.	TRBJ1-4	ASRSLRVATNEKLF
.	TRBV2	.	TRBJ2-5	ASRLQRAYQETQY